This entry features one TCR beta chain sequence. Its antigen is currently unknown. This entry is derived from a study of cytomegalovirus exposure and HLA in healthy donors. Whole-study findings and limits: With high specificity and sensitivity, the classifier reportedly diagnosed cytomegalovirus status. The study designated 164 TCR beta chains cytomegalovirus-associated. In vitro data verified a few CMV-associated chains as specific for CMV antigens. Earlier analysis looked at TCR beta V segments, and most were productive about 90% or about 30% of the time.

J lost 5 bases, V lost 2 bases, and 5 bases had no gene match. The CDR3 has 15 amino acids. Germline lookup yields CDR1 SGHTA and CDR2 FQGNSA. 60 Vbeta and 13 Jbeta primers were used in PCR. Here immunoSEQ multiplex PCR was the method, and the copy in TCRdb shows in-frame clones only, minus some. The sample includes approximately 80,000 clones, around 68% of them seen just once. The receptor's source is a middle-aged woman in good health and CMV-seropositive. The sample taken for sequencing was PBMCs. J is TRBJ2-3 and V is TRBV7-2; 9 bases agree with TRBD1. For the CDR3, the DNA is TGTGCCAGCAGCTTAACAGGGGGCATGGGAGATACGCAGTATTTT. Its translation: CASSLTGGMGDTQYF.